This TCR beta chain was sequenced in a study of vaccination effects on CD4 cells after COVID-19. About the study: Wells each received 1.8 million or so PBMC, cultured with approximately 9.1 IU/ml IL-2 and 8.5 to 10 ug/ml peptides.

Study observations and caveats: Just 1 of 255 vaccine-induced clones in healthy recipients was cross-reactive.

Germline trimming cut 7 bases from V and 3 bases from J; bases unmatched to any gene: 8. There are 14 residues in the CDR3. CDR1 SQVTM and CDR2 ANQGSEA come from the germline V gene. The culture ran for approximately 10 days, and then CD4+ T cells were isolated. Testing of the vaccine recipients showed negative nucleocapsid antibodies and no prior SARS-CoV-2 infection. For this clone: The antigen is unknown.

TCRdb keeps only in-frame clones here, not all; method: immunoSEQ multiplex PCR. The sample carries about 50,000 clones, over 65% recorded once. The TCR was taken from a human donor who received a COVID-19 vaccine. The source material was CD4+ T cells from PBMCs cultured without peptide, sampled before COVID-19 vaccination. The chain couples TRBV29-1 to TRBJ2-3; the match to TRBD1 covers 9 bases. DNA for the CDR3: TGCAGCGCAATCCGGGACAGGGCTACAGATACGCAGTATTTT. This gives the protein CSAIRDRATDTQYF.